Given below is one T cell receptor (beta chain) in context. This PCR relied on a set of 60 Vbeta primers and 13 Jbeta primers. TCRdb's copy holds only in-frame clones and misses some; the assay was immunoSEQ multiplex PCR. This sample's table reports about 110,000 clones. CDR3 length: 16 amino acids. CDR1 is SGHRS, CDR2 YFSETQ, per germline. Trimming took off 0 bases at V and 1 base at J, with 12 bases between the two ends. The sample belongs to a study of cytomegalovirus exposure and HLA in healthy donors. Material: PBMCs. The sequence was collected from a man aged 35-49 years in good health and CMV-seropositive. The rearrangement joins TRBV5-1 to TRBJ2-3, with a tentative D call TRBD1 (5 bases). CDR3 coding DNA: TGCGCCAGCAGCTTGGGTGGGGCGGAAGGCACAGATACGCAGTATTTT. This translates into CASSLGGAEGTDTQYF. Full variable domain (outside the CDR3, taken from reference TRBV5-1 and TRBJ2-3): KAGVTQTPRYLIKTRGQQVTLSCSPISGHRSVSWYQQTPGQGLQFLFEYFSETQRNKGNFPGRFSGRQFSNSRSEMNVSTLELGDSALYLCASSLGGAEGTDTQYFGPGTRLTVL.